The 11 T cell receptor beta chains given below trace back to one sample, sequenced in a study of blood T cells in healthy people across ages. The second PCR ran roughly 7 to 12 cycles with a sample-barcoded 5' primer and J-beta primers. MiXCR was run by TCRdb on the 5' RACE reads, yielding one entry per CDR3 protein. The top ten hold 3% to 4% of the sample, which has 800,000 or so distinct CDR3 sequences, just under 25% seen once. These data were also filed under a second study, of T cells of mothers and their children.

Specimen: blood. Every receptor here comes from a boy between 5 and 17 years old in good health.

This clonotype turned up a few times. The chain is built from TRBV28 and TRBJ1-2; a weak D match, TRBD1 (6 bases). The length of the CDR3 is 16 residues. Trimming took 4 bases from V and 4 from J, leaving 19 bases between them. Germline loops: CDR1 MDHEN, CDR2 SYDVKM. CDR3 residues: CASSSRGQFRRYGYTF. CDR3 in DNA: TGTGCCAGCAGTTCCCGAGGACAGTTCCGTCGCTATGGCTACACCTTC.

The chain joins TRBV29-1 to TRBJ2-6; the D is unclear. Trimming took off 5 bases at V and 2 bases at J, with 16 bases between the two ends. Germline CDR1 reads SQVTM; CDR2 reads ANQGSEA. This CDR3 is 16 amino acids long. CDR3 in DNA: TGCAGCGTTACGACCCTTTCCAGGACTGGGGCCAACGTCCTGACTTTC. Its protein product is CSVTTLSRTGANVLTF. Combining the CDR3 with reference TRBV29-1 and TRBJ2-6 gives the whole variable domain SAVISQKPSRDICQRGTSLTIQCQVDSQVTMMFWYRQQPGQSLTLIATANQGSEATYESGFVIDKFPISRPNLTFSTLTVSNMSPEDSSIYLCSVTTLSRTGANVLTFGAGSRLTVL.

Concerning this clonotype: The junction and the germline gene differ at one end; a read error may be behind it. The rearrangement links TRBV2 to TRBJ1-2; 12 bases agree with TRBD1. In germline, CDR1 is SNHLY, CDR2 FYNNEI. The CDR3 covers 15 residues. This CDR3 reads CASSAGTGGNYGYTF. DNA of the CDR3: TGTGCCAGTAGTGCTGGGACAGGGGGCAACTATGGCTACACCTTC.

This clonotype has only a few counts. The chain uses TRBV11-2 and TRBJ1-6; tentatively, D is TRBD1 (5 bases). Trimming removed 5 bases from V and 7 bases from J, with 15 bases in between. Germline values: CDR1 SGHAT, CDR2 FQNNGV. CDR3 size: 15 residues. The CDR3 reads CASSVLRDGNSPLHF. In nucleotides, the CDR3 is TGTGCCAGCAGCGTCCTCCGGGACGGGAATTCACCCCTCCACTTT.

The rearrangement joins TRBV15 to TRBJ2-5; TRBD2 is a possible D gene (7 bases). Germline V gene data show CDR1 as LNHNV and CDR2 as YYDKDF (reference sequence). The ends were cut back, 3 bases at V and 1 base at J, with 12 bases in the middle. The CDR3 covers 15 residues. This CDR3 is CATSRGRGAQETQYF. CDR3 nucleotide sequence: TGTGCCACCAGCAGGGGTCGGGGGGCCCAAGAGACCCAGTACTTC.

This chain links TRBV7-8 with TRBJ2-5; possible D gene TRBD1, 5 bases. With 10 bases removed from V and 5 bases from J, the gap between germline ends came to 17 bases. Germline V gives CDR1 SGHVS, CDR2 FQNEAQ. The CDR3 runs to 13 residues. The CDR3 sequence: CAKADSSWETQYF. The CDR3 coding sequence is TGTGCCAAAGCCGACAGTAGTTGGGAGACCCAGTACTTC.

The chain joins TRBV20-1 to TRBJ2-1; D remains unclear. CDR1 is DFQATT, CDR2 SNEGSKA, per germline (reference sequence). The CDR3 extends over 15 amino acids. The V end was cut by 1 base, the J end by 2 bases, with 12 bases between. The CDR3 protein is CSARGWDSPYNEQFF. Here the CDR3 DNA reads TGCAGTGCTAGAGGCTGGGATAGCCCCTACAATGAGCAGTTCTTC.

This clonotype was counted a few times. The rearrangement uses TRBV11-2 and TRBJ2-4; tentatively, D is TRBD1 (5 bases). The CDR3 has 16 residues. Per the germline V gene, CDR1 is SGHAT and CDR2 is FQNNGV. Trimming pared 6 bases from V and 2 bases from J, leaving 17 bases between. The chain's CDR3 is CASSHLGRTSKNIQYF. For the CDR3, the DNA is TGTGCCAGCAGTCATCTTGGACGGACATCCAAAAACATTCAGTACTTC. Filled out from reference TRBV11-2 and TRBJ2-4, the complete variable domain reads EAGVAQSPRYKIIEKRQSVAFWCNPISGHATLYWYQQILGQGPKLLIQFQNNGVVDDSQLPKDRFSAERLKGVDSTLKIQPAKLEDSAVYLCASSHLGRTSKNIQYFGAGTRLSVL.

The CDR3 region is CASGKRGAGGPFIYNEQFF. DNA for the CDR3: TGTGCCAGCGGAAAACGGGGGGCGGGAGGCCCTTTTATTTACAATGAGCAGTTCTTC. The chain carries TRBV6-1 and TRBJ2-1; 8 nucleotides line up with TRBD2. The CDR3 is 19 amino acids. V was pared by 8 bases and J by 4 bases, with 22 bases of the junction left unmatched. Germline CDR1 is MNHNS and CDR2 is SASEGT.

This clonotype was seen only a few times. The V and J genes are TRBV11-3 and TRBJ2-1, with D possibly TRBD2 on 6 matching bases. In germline, CDR1 is SGHNT, CDR2 YENEEA. Trimming pared 5 bases from V and 0 bases from J, leaving 14 bases between. The CDR3 covers 16 residues. In DNA, the CDR3 is TGTGCCAGCAGCCGGTCGGCGGGAAGCTCCTACAATGAGCAGTTCTTC. Protein sequence: CASSRSAGSSYNEQFF.

On this clonotype: At one end the junction does not follow the germline gene, possibly because of a read error. This chain uses TRBV29-1 with TRBJ2-3, with D hard to call. Germline V lookup: CDR1 SQVTM, CDR2 ANQGSEA. CDR3 size: 15 residues. The CDR3 coding sequence is TGCAACGTTGAAGCAGCGCTGAGAACGCCAGATACGCAGTATTTT. It is translated as CNVEAALRTPDTQYF.